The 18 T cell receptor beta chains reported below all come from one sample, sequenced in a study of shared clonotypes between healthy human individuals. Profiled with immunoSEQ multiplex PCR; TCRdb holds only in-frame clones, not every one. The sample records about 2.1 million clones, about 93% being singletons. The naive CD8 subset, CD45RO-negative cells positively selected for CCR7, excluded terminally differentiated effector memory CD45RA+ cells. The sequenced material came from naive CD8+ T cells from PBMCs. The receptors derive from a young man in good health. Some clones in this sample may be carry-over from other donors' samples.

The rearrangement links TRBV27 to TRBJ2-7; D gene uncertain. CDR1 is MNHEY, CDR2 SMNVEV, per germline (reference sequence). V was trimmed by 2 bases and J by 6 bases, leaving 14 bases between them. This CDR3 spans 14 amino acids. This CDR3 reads CASSLSATPVEQYF. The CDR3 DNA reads TGTGCCAGCAGTTTAAGTGCTACCCCGGTCGAGCAGTACTTC.

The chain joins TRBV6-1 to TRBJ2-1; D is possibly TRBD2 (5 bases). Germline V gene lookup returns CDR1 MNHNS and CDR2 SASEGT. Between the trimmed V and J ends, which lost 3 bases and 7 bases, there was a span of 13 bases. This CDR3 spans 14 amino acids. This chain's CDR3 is CASSESGNRNEQFF. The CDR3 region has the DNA TGTGCCAGCAGTGAGTCGGGGAACCGGAATGAGCAGTTCTTC.

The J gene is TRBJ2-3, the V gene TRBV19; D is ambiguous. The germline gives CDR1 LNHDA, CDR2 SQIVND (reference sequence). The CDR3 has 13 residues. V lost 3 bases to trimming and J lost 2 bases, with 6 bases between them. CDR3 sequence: CASSIPVTDTQYF. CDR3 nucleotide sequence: TGTGCCAGTAGTATCCCAGTCACAGATACGCAGTATTTT.

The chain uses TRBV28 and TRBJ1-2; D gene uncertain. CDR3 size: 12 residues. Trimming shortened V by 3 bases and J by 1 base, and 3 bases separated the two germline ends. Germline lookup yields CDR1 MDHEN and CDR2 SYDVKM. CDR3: CASSFINYGYTF. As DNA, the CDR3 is TGTGCCAGCAGTTTCATTAACTATGGCTACACCTTC.

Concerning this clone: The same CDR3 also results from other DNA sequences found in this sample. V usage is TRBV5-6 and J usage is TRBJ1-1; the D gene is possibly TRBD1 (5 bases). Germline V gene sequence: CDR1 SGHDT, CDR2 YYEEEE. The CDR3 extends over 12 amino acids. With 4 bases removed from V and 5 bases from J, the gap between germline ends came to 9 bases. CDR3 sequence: CASSLGTTEAFF. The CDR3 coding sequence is TGTGCCAGCAGCCTCGGGACTACTGAAGCTTTCTTT.

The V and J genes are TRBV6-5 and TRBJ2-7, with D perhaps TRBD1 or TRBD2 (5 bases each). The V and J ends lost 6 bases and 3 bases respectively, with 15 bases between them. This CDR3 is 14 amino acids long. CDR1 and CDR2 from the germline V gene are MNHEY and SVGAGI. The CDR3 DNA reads TGTGCCAGCAGAGGGACCCAAAGGAACTACGAGCAGTACTTC. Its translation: CASRGTQRNYEQYF.

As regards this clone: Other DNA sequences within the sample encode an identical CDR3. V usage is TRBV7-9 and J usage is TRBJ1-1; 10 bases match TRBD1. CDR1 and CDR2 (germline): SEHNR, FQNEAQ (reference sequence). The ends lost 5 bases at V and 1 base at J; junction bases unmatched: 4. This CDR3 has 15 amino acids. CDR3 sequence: CASSPRTGGNTEAFF. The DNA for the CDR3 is TGTGCCAGCAGCCCCAGGACAGGGGGGAACACTGAAGCTTTCTTT.

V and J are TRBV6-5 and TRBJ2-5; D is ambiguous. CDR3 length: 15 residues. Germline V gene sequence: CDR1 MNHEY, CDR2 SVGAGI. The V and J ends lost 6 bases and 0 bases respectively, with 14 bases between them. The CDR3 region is CASRPDRVYQETQYF. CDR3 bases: TGTGCCAGCAGGCCCGATCGGGTCTACCAAGAGACCCAGTACTTC.

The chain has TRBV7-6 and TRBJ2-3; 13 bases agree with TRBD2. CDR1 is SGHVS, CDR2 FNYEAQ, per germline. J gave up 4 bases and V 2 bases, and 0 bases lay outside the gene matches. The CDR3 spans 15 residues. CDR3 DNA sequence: TGTGCCAGCAGCTTAACTAGCGGGAGGGCAGATACGCAGTATTTT. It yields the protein CASSLTSGRADTQYF.

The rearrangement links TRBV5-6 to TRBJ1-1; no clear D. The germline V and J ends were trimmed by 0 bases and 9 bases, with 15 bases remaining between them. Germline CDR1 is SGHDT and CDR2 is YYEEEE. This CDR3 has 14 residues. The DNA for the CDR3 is TGTGCCAGCAGCTTGGAAGGATTATCGTTGAAAGCTTTCTTT. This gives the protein CASSLEGLSLKAFF.

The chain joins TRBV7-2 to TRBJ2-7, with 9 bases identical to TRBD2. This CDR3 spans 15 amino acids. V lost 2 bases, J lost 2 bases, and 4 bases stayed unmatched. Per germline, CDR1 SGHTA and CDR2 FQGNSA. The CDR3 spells CASSLSTSGTYEQYF. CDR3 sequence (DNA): TGTGCCAGCAGCTTATCGACTAGCGGAACCTACGAGCAGTACTTC.

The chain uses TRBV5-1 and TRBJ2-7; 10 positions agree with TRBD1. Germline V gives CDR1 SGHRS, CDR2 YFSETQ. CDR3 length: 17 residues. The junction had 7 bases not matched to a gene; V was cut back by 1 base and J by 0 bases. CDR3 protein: CASSLRDRGALSYEQYF. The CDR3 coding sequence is TGCGCCAGCAGCTTGCGGGACAGGGGAGCCCTCTCCTACGAGCAGTACTTC.

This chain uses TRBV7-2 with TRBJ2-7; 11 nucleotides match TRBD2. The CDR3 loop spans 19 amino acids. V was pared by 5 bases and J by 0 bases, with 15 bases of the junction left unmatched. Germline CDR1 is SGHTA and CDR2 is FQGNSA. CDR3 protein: CASSNGAGTSGLFSYEQYF. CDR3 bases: TGTGCCAGCAGCAACGGGGCCGGGACTAGCGGCCTCTTCTCCTACGAGCAGTACTTC.

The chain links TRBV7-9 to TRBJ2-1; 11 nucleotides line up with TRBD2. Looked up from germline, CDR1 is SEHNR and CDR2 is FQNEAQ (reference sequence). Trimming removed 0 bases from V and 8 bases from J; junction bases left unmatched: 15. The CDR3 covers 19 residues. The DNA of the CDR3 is TGTGCCAGCAGCTTAGCGATACGGCTAGCGGGAGGCCCGGGCGATGAGCAGTTCTTC. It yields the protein CASSLAIRLAGGPGDEQFF.

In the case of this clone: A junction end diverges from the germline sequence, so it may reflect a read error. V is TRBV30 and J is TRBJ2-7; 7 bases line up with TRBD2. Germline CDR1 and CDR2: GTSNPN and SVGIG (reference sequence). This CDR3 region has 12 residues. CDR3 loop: CAGRGGRYEQYF. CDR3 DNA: TGTGCCGGGAGGGGAGGGAGGTACGAGCAGTACTTC. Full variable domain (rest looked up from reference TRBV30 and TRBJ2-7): SQTIHQWPATLVQPVGSPLSLECTVEGTSNPNLYWYRQAAGRGLQLLFYSVGIGQISSEVPQNLSASRPQDRQFILSSKKLLLSDSGFYLCAGRGGRYEQYFGPGTRLTVT.

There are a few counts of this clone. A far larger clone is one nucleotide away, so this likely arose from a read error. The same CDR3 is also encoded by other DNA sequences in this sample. The CDR3 protein is CASSVRGTEAFF. The CDR3 nucleotides read TGTGCCAGCAGCGTGAGGGGCACTGAAGCTTTCTTT. The chain uses TRBV7-9 and TRBJ1-1; possibly TRBD1 for D (5 bases). The germline V and J ends were trimmed by 5 bases and 4 bases, with 8 bases remaining between them. The CDR3 spans 12 residues. Germline-derived CDR1 and CDR2 are SEHNR and FQNEAQ (reference sequence). Complete variable domain (other parts from reference TRBV7-9 and TRBJ1-1): DTGVSQNPRHKITKRGQNVTFRCDPISEHNRLYWYRQTLGQGPEFLTYFQNEAQLEKSRLLSDRFSAERPKGSFSTLEIQRTEQGDSAMYLCASSVRGTEAFFGQGTRLTVV.

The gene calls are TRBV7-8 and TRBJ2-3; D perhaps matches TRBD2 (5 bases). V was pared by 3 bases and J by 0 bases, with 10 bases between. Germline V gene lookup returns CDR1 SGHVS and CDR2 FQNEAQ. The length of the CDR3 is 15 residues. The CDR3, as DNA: TGTGCCAGCAGCTTTCTCTGGACTAGCACAGATACGCAGTATTTT. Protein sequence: CASSFLWTSTDTQYF.

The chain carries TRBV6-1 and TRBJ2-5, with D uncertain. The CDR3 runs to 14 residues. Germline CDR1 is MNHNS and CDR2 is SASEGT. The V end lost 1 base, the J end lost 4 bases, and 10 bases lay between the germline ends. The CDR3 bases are TGTGCCAGCAGTGAAGGACCTAGAGGAGAGACCCAGTACTTC. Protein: CASSEGPRGETQYF.